Included here is one T cell receptor beta chain sequence, with context. In the source study's methods: How many nucleated cells were present was estimated from reference gene primer amplification. The method was immunoSEQ multiplex PCR; TCRdb's version includes in-frame clones alone and lacks a portion of them. V and J calls and clone size are given by that table; D and trimming were obtained from the DNA. The table shows 40,000 to 60,000 clones, with over 80% occurring only once. These data originate in a study of blood T cell repertoires in COVID-19. Study-level information: Samples taken during acute and convalescent COVID-19 were collected in the United States, Italy and Spain. Nucleic acid was either cDNA or gDNA, and it came from T cells, B-cell-depleted T cells, or PBMCs.

This CDR3 contains 15 residues. Germline-derived CDR1 and CDR2 are MNHNY and SVGAGI (reference sequence). V was pared by 4 bases and J by 7 bases, with 11 bases of the junction left unmatched. The rearrangement joins TRBV6-6 to TRBJ2-7, with 9 bases fitting TRBD2. This sequence was found in a man aged 50 to 60 with acute or convalescent COVID-19. The sample taken for sequencing was peripheral blood. This CDR3 is CASSFLAGSKLEQYF. The CDR3 DNA reads TGTGCCAGCAGTTTTCTAGCGGGGAGTAAGCTGGAGCAGTACTTC.